This passage covers 10 T cell receptor beta chains from one sample sequenced in a study of T cells expressing NK-cell markers. For each CDR3 protein, TCRdb gives one entry from its re-call of the 5' RACE reads, without DNA. This table holds about 160,000 distinct CDR3 sequences. The sample comprised blood T cells: a sorted CD56 or NKG2C T cell subset, CD4+ or CD8+ T cells, or bulk PBMC T cells (not recorded which). The source of these receptors is a woman between 18 and 69 years old in good health.

The chain carries TRBV7-2 and TRBJ2-5; TCRdb reports TRBD1, a call that lacks DNA to check it against. Germline loops: CDR1 SGHTA, CDR2 FQGNSA. The CDR3 consists of 17 residues. CDR3 region: CASSSTGTGLSRETQYF.

V gene TRBV6-5 combines with J gene TRBJ2-1. The CDR3 has 13 amino acids. Germline values: CDR1 MNHEY, CDR2 SVGAGI. The CDR3 protein is CASSSLGSNEQFF.

V and J are TRBV2 and TRBJ2-7; TCRdb picks TRBD1, but there is no DNA to check that call. This CDR3 is built from 13 residues. Germline CDR1 SNHLY, CDR2 FYNNEI. The CDR3 sequence is CASSEGEQGEQYF.

The chain has TRBV3-1 and TRBJ2-3. This CDR3 contains 14 residues. Germline V gives CDR1 LGHDT, CDR2 YNNKEL (reference sequence). CDR3 region: CASSPLSNTDTQYF.

This chain links TRBV5-1 with TRBJ2-1; the D call of TRBD2 rests on TCRdb alone, since no DNA is present to check it. The CDR3 is made up of 16 amino acids. Germline V gene sequence: CDR1 SGHRS, CDR2 YFSETQ. The CDR3 loop reads CASSGSLAGGHNEQFF.

This rearrangement joins TRBV30 to TRBJ2-5; TCRdb reports TRBD2, a call that lacks DNA to check it against. Germline CDR1 and CDR2: GTSNPN and SVGIG (reference sequence). CDR3 length equals 15 residues. CDR3 residues: CAWSVPSGTAKTQYF.

The rearrangement joins TRBV2 to TRBJ1-5; TCRdb's D gene call, TRBD1, goes unchecked for lack of DNA. The germline V gene has CDR1 SNHLY and CDR2 FYNNEI. The CDR3 has 15 residues. The CDR3 region is CASSSGHLSNQPQHF.

The chain joins TRBV29-1 to TRBJ2-1; the TRBD2 assignment by TCRdb is unverifiable without DNA. The CDR3 sequence is 15 residues long. Germline lookup yields CDR1 SQVTM and CDR2 ANQGSEA. CDR3 sequence: CSGLAGGYAYNEQFF.

The chain joins TRBV9 to TRBJ2-3; absent DNA, TCRdb's TRBD2 call cannot be checked. Germline CDR1 reads SGDLS; CDR2 reads YYNGEE. CDR3 length equals 16 residues. CDR3 sequence: CASSSSPRGEADTQYF.

The gene calls are TRBV10-3 and TRBJ2-7; TCRdb indicates TRBD2, and absent DNA this call remains unverified. Germline-derived CDR1 and CDR2 are ENHRY and SYGVKD. The CDR3 sequence is 14 residues long. The CDR3 spells CAISDPGQAYEQYF.